The 27 T cell receptor beta chains below were found in one sample sequenced in a study of T cell repertoires in cytomegalovirus infection (dated 2019 in TCRdb). Their antigens remain unidentified. The sequencing machine was an Illumina HiSeq 1500. Starting from the raw public reads, TCRdb applied fastp trimming at Q25, assembled clones with MiXCR and retained in-frame beta chains. When rows share a CDR3 protein, they turn into one entry using the most common DNA and genes. The sample table records 350,000 to 400,000 distinct CDR3 sequences; roughly 36% of these occur just once. The ten largest clones represent 13% of the sample. The sample's treatment or condition, from its label and the paper: in vitro stimulation with specific CMV peptide epitopes to enrich CMV-specific T cells. The sample in question was cultured PBMCs, obtained from culture after CMV antigen stimulation. The receptors come from a human donor in good health (CMV status not recorded). Some clones in this sample may be carry-over from other donors' samples.

The V call is TRBV6-5, the J call TRBJ1-1, with a weak D call TRBD1 (5 bases). Deletions cut 0 bases from V and 4 bases from J, with 12 bases between. Germline assignment: CDR1 MNHEY and CDR2 SVGAGI. The CDR3 spans 15 residues. In DNA form, the CDR3 reads TGTGCCAGCAGTTACTCGGGGGTCGCGGCCACTGAAGCTTTCTTT. It codes for CASSYSGVAATEAFF.

V and J are TRBV19 and TRBJ1-1, with D maybe TRBD1 (5 bases). The CDR3 has 14 residues. The germline V and J ends were trimmed by 3 bases and 1 base, with 9 bases remaining between them. From germline, CDR1 is LNHDA and CDR2 SQIVND (reference sequence). The CDR3 sequence: CASSITRANTEAFF. CDR3 bases: TGTGCCAGTAGTATTACCAGGGCGAACACTGAAGCTTTCTTT.

This clonotype has just a few counts. At one end the junction does not follow the germline gene, possibly because of a read error. The rearrangement links TRBV7-2 to TRBJ2-3; D is perhaps TRBD2 (5 bases). CDR3 length equals 14 residues. Germline loops: CDR1 SGHTA, CDR2 FQGNSA. This CDR3 is CASSLGGSIDTQYF. The DNA of the CDR3 is TGTGCCAGCAGCTTAGGAGGGAGCATAGATACGCAGTATTTT.

The V gene is TRBV15, the J gene TRBJ2-3; D uncertain. In germline, CDR1 is LNHNV, CDR2 YYDKDF (reference sequence). This CDR3 contains 16 residues. V was shortened by 0 bases and J by 0 bases, with 10 bases between the two germline ends. DNA for the CDR3: TGTGCCACCAGCAGAGATGAGGCAAAAAGCACAGATACGCAGTATTTT. This gives the protein CATSRDEAKSTDTQYF.

This clonotype has ten or more counts. The chain joins TRBV20-1 to TRBJ2-1; 13 bases agree with TRBD2. This CDR3 is built from 14 residues. From germline, CDR1 is DFQATT and CDR2 SNEGSKA (reference sequence). V lost 6 bases to trimming and J lost 10 bases; unmatched junction nucleotides: 9. CDR3 sequence reads: CSADPGLAGSEQFF. The CDR3 nucleotides are TGCAGTGCAGATCCGGGACTAGCGGGATCCGAGCAGTTCTTC.

This clonotype was counted a few times. The V and J genes are TRBV7-2 and TRBJ1-1; D gene unclear. This CDR3 has 11 residues. CDR1 and CDR2 from the germline V gene are SGHTA and FQGNSA. Trimming took off 5 bases at V and 6 bases at J, with 7 bases between the two ends. The CDR3 loop is CASSAVSEAFF. The DNA of the CDR3 is TGTGCCAGCAGCGCGGTCTCTGAAGCTTTCTTT.

This clonotype was counted a few times. The chain has TRBV25-1 and TRBJ1-2; weak D call: TRBD1 (5 bases). Trimming stripped 3 bases from V and 2 bases from J, with 16 bases between. CDR1 is MGHDK, CDR2 SYGVNS, per germline. The CDR3 extends over 16 amino acids. CDR3 in DNA: TGTGCCAGCAGTGACGGTACGGGGGGGTTCAACTATGGCTACACCTTC. This sequence encodes CASSDGTGGFNYGYTF.

V gene TRBV12-3 or TRBV12-4 combines with J gene TRBJ2-3; D ambiguous. The CDR3 runs 14 residues. The V and J ends lost 4 bases and 0 bases respectively, with 8 bases between them. CDR3 residues: CASSSTVSTDTQYF. CDR3 bases: TGTGCCAGCAGTTCGACCGTTAGCACAGATACGCAGTATTTT.

The table lists this clonotype with a few counts. The chain employs TRBV19 and TRBJ2-2, with TRBD1 as a possible D gene (6 bases). Germline CDR1 is LNHDA and CDR2 is SQIVND (reference sequence). CDR3 length equals 15 residues. Trimming took off 5 bases at V and 2 bases at J, with 12 bases between the two ends. CDR3 nucleotide sequence: TGTGCCAGTAGTCTACCGGACAGAAACACCGGGGAGCTGTTTTTT. Its protein product is CASSLPDRNTGELFF.

The table lists this clonotype with a few counts. The chain links TRBV28 to TRBJ1-4; no reliable D call. The ends were cut back, 5 bases at V and 4 bases at J, with 20 bases in the middle. CDR1 is MDHEN, CDR2 SYDVKM, per germline. The CDR3 spans 17 residues. CDR3 coding DNA: TGTGCCAGCAGTACACCCCACGGGCAGCTCCTTAATGAAAAACTGTTTTTT. Translated, it gives CASSTPHGQLLNEKLFF.

The V and J genes are TRBV20-1 and TRBJ2-3; the D gene is possibly TRBD2 (5 bases). In germline, CDR1 is DFQATT, CDR2 SNEGSKA (reference sequence). This CDR3 contains 13 residues. V lost 3 bases to trimming and J lost 1 base, with 8 bases between them. The CDR3 coding sequence is TGCAGTGCTAGTCGGGGTCGCACAGATACGCAGTATTTT. Its translation is CSASRGRTDTQYF.

The chain is built from TRBV6-5 and TRBJ2-5; no clear D gene. The V end lost 1 base, the J end lost 5 bases, and 2 bases lay between the germline ends. The CDR3 runs to 11 residues. CDR1 is MNHEY, CDR2 SVGAGI, per germline. CDR3 nucleotide sequence: TGTGCCAGCAGTTACTTGGAGACCCAGTACTTC. Translation: CASSYLETQYF.

This clonotype turned up a few times. V usage is TRBV4-1 and J usage is TRBJ1-5; the D is unclear. From germline, CDR1 is MGHRA and CDR2 YSYEKL. This CDR3 region has 13 residues. Trimming cost V 4 bases and J 7 bases, with 11 bases left between them. The CDR3 protein is CASSLGAGQPQHF. CDR3 nucleotide sequence: TGCGCCAGCAGCCTTGGCGCCGGGCAGCCCCAGCATTTT.

The chain is built from TRBV12-3 or TRBV12-4 and TRBJ1-3; 7 bases map to TRBD1. The CDR3 consists of 17 residues. Unmatched junction bases numbered 13, after V lost 5 bases and J lost 3 bases. The chain's CDR3 is CASSPEQGLVFGNTIYF. DNA for the CDR3: TGTGCCAGCAGTCCAGAACAGGGGTTAGTGTTTGGAAACACCATATATTTT.

The chain uses TRBV6-2 or TRBV6-3 and TRBJ2-1, with 8 bases fitting TRBD2. The CDR3 spans 15 residues. The junction had 14 bases not matched to a gene; V was cut back by 7 bases and J by 9 bases. The germline V gene has CDR1 MNHEY and CDR2 SVGEGT. The CDR3 protein is CASKAQEASGPEQFF. As DNA, the CDR3 is TGTGCCAGCAAGGCCCAAGAGGCTAGCGGGCCTGAGCAGTTCTTC.

This clonotype was observed a few times. V and J are TRBV7-8 and TRBJ2-1; 8 bases are shared with TRBD2. CDR3 length: 16 residues. V lost 5 bases to trimming and J lost 0 bases; unmatched junction nucleotides: 6. CDR1 and CDR2 from the germline V gene are SGHVS and FQNEAQ. Here the CDR3 DNA reads TGTGCCAGCAGCGCGACTAGCGCCGGCTCCTACAATGAGCAGTTCTTC. Its translation is CASSATSAGSYNEQFF.

This clonotype was observed a few times. This rearrangement joins TRBV7-9 to TRBJ2-3; a weak D match, TRBD2 (6 bases). Germline V gene lookup returns CDR1 SEHNR and CDR2 FQNEAQ (reference sequence). V lost 5 bases and J lost 7, with 10 bases in between. The CDR3 is 12 residues long. CDR3 coding DNA: TGTGCCAGCAGCCGACTAGTAAATACGCAGTATTTT. This sequence encodes CASSRLVNTQYF.

This chain joins TRBV20-1 and TRBJ1-2; D not certain. Per the germline V gene, CDR1 is DFQATT and CDR2 is SNEGSKA (reference sequence). The CDR3 spans 15 residues. The V end was cut by 5 bases, the J end by 0 bases, with 16 bases between. The CDR3 protein is CSAPKTTEPNYGYTF. The CDR3 DNA follows: TGCAGTGCTCCAAAAACGACTGAGCCTAACTATGGCTACACCTTC.

This clonotype was observed a few times. V and J are TRBV7-3 and TRBJ1-2, with a weak D call TRBD1 (6 bases). Trimming took off 5 bases at V and 6 bases at J, with 13 bases between the two ends. The CDR3 covers 13 residues. Germline V gives CDR1 SGHTA, CDR2 FQGTGA. The CDR3 nucleotides read TGTGCCAGCAGCAGGGACACCCGCGATGGCTACACCTTC. It codes for CASSRDTRDGYTF.

The sample holds a few counts of this clonotype. The V call is TRBV6-1, the J call TRBJ1-1, with D maybe TRBD1 (5 bases). This CDR3 region has 13 residues. Germline V gives CDR1 MNHNS, CDR2 SASEGT. The ends were cut back, 2 bases at V and 6 bases at J, with 10 bases in the middle. The CDR3 nucleotides read TGTGCCAGCAGTGAAAGGGGAGGCGCTGAAGCTTTCTTT. Amino acid sequence: CASSERGGAEAFF.

The V gene is TRBV6-5, the J gene TRBJ2-7, with 14 bases that match TRBD2. Germline V gene data show CDR1 as MNHEY and CDR2 as SVGAGI. The length of the CDR3 is 17 residues. V gave up 6 bases and J gave up 6 bases; unmatched junction bases: 13. CDR3 DNA: TGTGCCAGCAGGAGCTCCCCGGGACTAGCGGGAGTAAGCGAGCAGTACTTC. This encodes CASRSSPGLAGVSEQYF.

The sample holds a few counts of this clonotype. The gene calls are TRBV6-2 or TRBV6-3 and TRBJ2-1; 11 nucleotides line up with TRBD2. Germline lookup yields CDR1 MNHEY and CDR2 SVGEGT. The V and J ends lost 5 bases and 12 bases, in that order; junction bases with no gene match: 12. The CDR3 is 15 amino acids. The CDR3: CASSATGTSGRRQFF. CDR3 coding DNA: TGTGCCAGCAGTGCAACCGGGACTAGCGGAAGACGGCAGTTCTTC.

This chain joins TRBV7-2 and TRBJ1-5, with 7 bases that match TRBD1. V gave up 5 bases and J gave up 13 bases; unmatched junction bases: 8. The CDR3 covers 12 residues. The V gene's germline CDR1 is SGHTA and CDR2 FQGNSA. CDR3 coding DNA: TGTGCCAGCAGCGCTTCGACAGGGCAGCAGCATTTT. Translating gives CASSASTGQQHF.

V usage is TRBV10-3 and J usage is TRBJ2-5; perhaps TRBD2 as D (5 bases). V was cut by 4 bases and J by 3 bases, with 6 bases left in between. CDR1 ENHRY and CDR2 SYGVKD come from the germline V gene. This CDR3 is built from 12 residues. The DNA for the CDR3 is TGTGCCATCAGTGGGCGGGAAGAGACCCAGTACTTC. Translated, it gives CAISGREETQYF.

V and J are TRBV28 and TRBJ1-1, with 9 positions matching TRBD1. CDR1 is MDHEN and CDR2 is SYDVKM in the germline V gene. V was pared by 6 bases and J by 0 bases, with 8 bases of the junction left unmatched. The CDR3 loop spans 16 amino acids. The chain's CDR3 is CASSRGQGIMNTEAFF. The CDR3 DNA reads as TGTGCCAGCAGCCGCGGACAGGGGATTATGAACACTGAAGCTTTCTTT.

The chain employs TRBV7-2 and TRBJ1-6; D unresolved. The length of the CDR3 is 14 residues. V dropped 1 base and J dropped 5 bases, with 6 bases sitting between them. The V gene's germline CDR1 is SGHTA and CDR2 FQGNSA. CDR3 amino acids: CASSLGRDNSPLHF. CDR3 bases: TGTGCCAGCAGCTTAGGAAGGGATAATTCACCCCTCCACTTT.

V usage is TRBV7-6 and J usage is TRBJ1-5; D not certain. This CDR3 has 15 amino acids. The V gene's germline CDR1 is SGHVS and CDR2 FNYEAQ. Trimming took 3 bases from V and 4 from J, leaving 13 bases between them. The CDR3: CASSFIWTKNQPQHF. CDR3 nucleotide sequence: TGTGCCAGCAGCTTTATTTGGACGAAAAATCAGCCCCAGCATTTT.